One sample yielded the 7 T cell receptor beta chains listed below, sequenced in a study of CD8+ T cells in alopecia areata. Extracted from the samples, RNA was reverse transcribed into cDNA to serve as the sequencing template. Generated by immunoSEQ multiplex PCR, the TCRdb table keeps only in-frame clones and is missing some. The data show roughly 200,000 clones, 50% to 70% seen once. Sequenced here: CD4+ T cells sorted from blood, sampled at week 0. These receptors were collected from a human donor with alopecia areata.

V and J are TRBV14 and TRBJ1-1; D may be TRBD1 (6 bases). Germline assignment: CDR1 SGHDN and CDR2 FVKESK. The CDR3 runs to 15 residues. The germline V and J ends were trimmed by 0 bases and 0 bases, with 8 bases remaining between them. The CDR3 DNA reads as TGTGCCAGCAGCCAAGAAGGGGGAGTGAACACTGAAGCTTTCTTT. Translating it yields CASSQEGGVNTEAFF. The full variable domain, with the rest looked up from reference TRBV14 and TRBJ1-1, is EAGVTQFPSHSVIEKGQTVTLRCDPISGHDNLYWYRRVMGKEIKFLLHFVKESKQDESGMPNNRFLAERTGGTYSTLKVQPAELEDSGVYFCASSQEGGVNTEAFFGQGTRLTVV.

The chain recombines TRBV7-8 with TRBJ2-3; D gene uncertain. The CDR3 has 11 residues. Germline CDR1 and CDR2: SGHVS and FQNEAQ. V lost 4 bases and J lost 5, with 4 bases in between. The CDR3 reads CASSSQDTQYF. The CDR3 DNA sequence: TGTGCCAGCAGCTCACAAGATACGCAGTATTTT.

The V gene is TRBV29-1, the J gene TRBJ1-1, with 9 bases that match TRBD1. This CDR3 spans 13 amino acids. Trimming at V came to 5 bases and at J to 3 bases, leaving 4 bases not matched to a gene. CDR1 is SQVTM and CDR2 is ANQGSEA in the germline V gene. The CDR3 loop reads CSVHRGLHTEAFF. CDR3 sequence (DNA): TGCAGCGTTCACAGGGGGCTGCACACTGAAGCTTTCTTT.

The chain couples TRBV29-1 to TRBJ2-7; no clear D. Germline values: CDR1 SQVTM, CDR2 ANQGSEA. CDR3 size: 10 residues. V lost 5 bases to trimming and J lost 0 bases, with 2 bases between them. Written as DNA, the CDR3 is TGCAGCGTTTACTCCTACGAGCAGTACTTC. This gives the protein CSVYSYEQYF.

This clone was observed a handful of times. The chain recombines TRBV25-1 with TRBJ2-1, with D unclear. With 1 base removed from V and 2 bases from J, the gap between germline ends came to 9 bases. CDR1 is MGHDK, CDR2 SYGVNS, per germline. The CDR3 contains 15 residues. The DNA for the CDR3 is TGTGCCAGCAGTGAATTGAGCAACACCTACAATGAGCAGTTCTTC. Protein: CASSELSNTYNEQFF. The variable domain in full, with the rest retrieved from reference TRBV25-1 and TRBJ2-1, is EADIYQTPRYLVIGTGKKITLECSQTMGHDKMYWYQQDPGMELHLIHYSYGVNSTEKGDLSSESTVSRIRTEHFPLTLESARPSHTSQYLCASSELSNTYNEQFFGPGTRLTVL.

This clone was recorded only once. The V call is TRBV7-2, the J call TRBJ1-1; possibly TRBD1 for D (6 bases). V lost 8 bases and J 5 bases, leaving 18 bases between the germline ends. This CDR3 contains 14 residues. Germline lookup yields CDR1 SGHTA and CDR2 FQGNSA. CDR3 coding DNA: TGTGCCAGCTCCGAACAGGGACTAAGGACTGAAGCTTTCTTT. Encoded protein: CASSEQGLRTEAFF.

The chain couples TRBV7-2 to TRBJ1-6; possibly TRBD1 for D (5 bases). This CDR3 comprises 16 residues. V lost 1 base and J 13 bases, leaving 20 bases between the germline ends. Per the germline V gene, CDR1 is SGHTA and CDR2 is FQGNSA. CDR3 in amino acids: CASSLGTGTVTVPLHF. In DNA form, the CDR3 reads TGTGCCAGCAGCTTAGGTACCGGGACGGTGACTGTGCCCCTCCACTTT.